This TCR beta chain came from a study of T cells in Graves' hyperthyroidism and ophthalmopathy (dated by TCRdb to between 2018 and 2021). About the full investigation: Peripheral blood samples were taken at the time of initial diagnosis, prior to any treatment. After blood sampling, hyperthyroidism patients were treated with methimazole at a starting dose of 30 mg daily, and ophthalmopathy patients were treated with high-dose intravenous methylprednisolone. The paper reports TCR Vbeta CDR3 sequencing of more than 120 peripheral blood samples: 43 ophthalmopathy, under 80 hyperthyroidism and roughly 17 progressor patients. The approximately 90 discovery patients were randomly split 7:3 into training and test sets. To identify TCR V-J signatures that set the groups apart, the researchers used a discovery cohort of about a hundred patients, made up of around 42 with Graves' ophthalmopathy and some 58 with stable Graves' hyperthyroidism. Thyroid tissue and blood T-cell repertoires from six Graves' hyperthyroidism patients were also compared in the study. An independent validation cohort of under 20 hyperthyroidism patients and more than 15 patients who later progressed to ophthalmopathy tested prospective prediction of ophthalmopathy.

There are 16 amino acids in the CDR3, from cysteine to phenylalanine inclusive. Left in the record is the CDR3 DNA by itself, 48 bases read in frame from the first base. V loses 0 bases of germline sequence and J loses 2 bases, and the interval between the two ends is 12 bases. Via the germline V gene, CDR1 is SGHRS and CDR2 YFSETQ. This clonotype came up a few times. Its antigen is still unknown. No base-level quality is on record; no much larger clone is a single base apart. The TCR beta CDR3 regions were amplified from the RNA transcripts. For the first round of RT-PCR on the TCR CDR3, the HTBI primer set was used together with the Qiagen OneStep RT-PCR kit. Libraries were constructed in a second round of multiplex PCR, after which size selection and purification were performed. The libraries were sequenced on an Illumina HiSeq2000 using paired-end 100 bp reads. The original pipeline was this. SOAPnuke was used to process the raw data, with reads discarded if the reads contained adapters or uncalled bases, had a mean Phred below 15, or lacked an exact constant-primer or identifier match. COPE v1.2.5 was used to merge high-quality paired reads, and clonotypes were defined as unique nucleotide sequences. MiTCR v1.1 was used to align clonotypes to the IMGT TRBV, TRBD and TRBJ reference segments. The analysis included only V-J combinations with a frequency above 0.0001, which together covered about 99% of the repertoires. The TCS score was defined as the ratio of F50 (clonal expansion) to E x V (chaos), calculated using BLOSUM62-based TCRdist between CDR3 peptides within each V-J. Welch's t-statistics and random forest reduced 514 V-J features to 13, which were used in a naive Bayes classifier (R e1071). TCRdb reprocessing: public reads trimmed at Q25 with fastp, clones called with MiXCR, in-frame beta chains kept. A single entry per CDR3 protein holds the most common genes and DNA from its merged rows. TCRdb's processing, not the authors', yielded these V and J calls. This sample is represented by about half a million distinct CDR3 sequences; around 21% of them were singletons. Clones ranked in the top ten supply around a quarter of the sample.

A patient counted as having stable Graves' hyperthyroidism if no progression to ophthalmopathy occurred over 18 months of follow-up. The hyperthyroidism patients were between 18 and 65 years old and newly diagnosed, with a disease duration of less than 2 months. Patients with uncontrolled infections, other autoimmune diseases, pregnancy or lactation were excluded. Clinical symptoms, serum thyroxine and TRAb, thyroid ultrasound, and orbital computed tomography formed the basis for the diagnoses. PBMCs were isolated from more than 8 ml of fresh peripheral blood by Ficoll-Paque density gradient centrifugation. Trizol reagent was used to extract total RNA, and RNA quality was then checked on an Agilent 2100 Bioanalyzer. The investigation overall reported the following: No statistical method was used to set the sample size in advance, and investigators knew the group allocation. Most expanded thyroid clonotypes (frequency above 0.001) were also found in blood, which suggests that blood repertoires may mirror thyroid immune responses. In validation, the model predicted progression to ophthalmopathy with approximately 69% sensitivity and less than 75% specificity, a median of 6.5 months before onset. In cross-validation, a model built on a 13 V-J signature told ophthalmopathy apart from stable hyperthyroidism with approximately 90% sensitivity and about 81% specificity, and in testing the same model reached 80%/75%.

The TCR was taken from a young man with Graves' hyperthyroidism. Sequencing input: blood. The rearranged chain carries TRBV5-1 and TRBJ1-5, with the D gene not clear enough to name. CDR3 sequence: CASSLAAGYGNQPQHF. The nucleotide sequence reads as follows: TGCGCCAGCAGCTTGGCCGCGGGTTACGGCAATCAGCCCCAGCATTTT.